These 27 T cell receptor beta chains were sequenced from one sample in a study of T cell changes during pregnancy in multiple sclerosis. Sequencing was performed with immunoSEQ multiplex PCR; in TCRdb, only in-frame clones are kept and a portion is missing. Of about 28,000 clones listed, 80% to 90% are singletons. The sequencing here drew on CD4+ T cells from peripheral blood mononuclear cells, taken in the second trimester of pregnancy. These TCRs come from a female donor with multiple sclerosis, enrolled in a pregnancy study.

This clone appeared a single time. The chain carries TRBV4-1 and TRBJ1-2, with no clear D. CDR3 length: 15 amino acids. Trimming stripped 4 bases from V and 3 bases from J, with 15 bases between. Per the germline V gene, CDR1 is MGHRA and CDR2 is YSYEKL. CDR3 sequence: CASSLRALEDYGYTF. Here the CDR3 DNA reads TGCGCCAGCAGCCTACGAGCCCTCGAGGACTATGGCTACACCTTC.

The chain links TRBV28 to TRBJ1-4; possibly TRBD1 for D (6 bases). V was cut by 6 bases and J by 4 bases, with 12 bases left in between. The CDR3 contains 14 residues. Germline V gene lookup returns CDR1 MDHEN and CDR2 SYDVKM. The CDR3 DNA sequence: TGTGCCAGCAGCCGGACAGCCCTTAATGAAAAACTGTTTTTT. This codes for CASSRTALNEKLFF.

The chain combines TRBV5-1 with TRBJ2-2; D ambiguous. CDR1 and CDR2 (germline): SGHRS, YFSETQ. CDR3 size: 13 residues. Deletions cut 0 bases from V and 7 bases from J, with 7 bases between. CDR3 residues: CASSLERSGELFF. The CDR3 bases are TGCGCCAGCAGCTTGGAACGGAGCGGGGAGCTGTTTTTT.

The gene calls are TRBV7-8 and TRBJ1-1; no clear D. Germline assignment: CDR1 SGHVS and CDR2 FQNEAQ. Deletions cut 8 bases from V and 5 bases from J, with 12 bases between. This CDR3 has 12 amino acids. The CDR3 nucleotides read TGTGCCAGCGGGTTTGGGCCGACTGAAGCTTTCTTT. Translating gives CASGFGPTEAFF.

CDR3 DNA sequence: TGTGCCAGCAGTTACGGGGGCTCTTACGAGCAGTACTTC. Its protein product is CASSYGGSYEQYF. The rearrangement links TRBV6-6 to TRBJ2-7, with a tentative D call TRBD1 (6 bases). V was shortened by 2 bases and J by 4 bases, with 9 bases between the two germline ends. The CDR3 consists of 13 residues. Germline V gene sequence: CDR1 MNHNY, CDR2 SVGAGI (reference sequence).

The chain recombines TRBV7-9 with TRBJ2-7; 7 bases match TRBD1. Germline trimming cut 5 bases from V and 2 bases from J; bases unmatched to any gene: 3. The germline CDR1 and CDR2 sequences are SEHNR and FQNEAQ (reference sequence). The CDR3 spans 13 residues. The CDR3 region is CASSPGQPYEQYF. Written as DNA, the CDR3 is TGTGCCAGCAGCCCGGGACAGCCCTACGAGCAGTACTTC.

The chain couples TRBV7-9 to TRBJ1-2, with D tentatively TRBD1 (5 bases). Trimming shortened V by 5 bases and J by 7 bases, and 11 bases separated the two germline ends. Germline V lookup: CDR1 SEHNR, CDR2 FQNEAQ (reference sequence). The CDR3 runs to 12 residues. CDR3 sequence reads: CASSPPQGGYTF. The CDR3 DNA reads TGTGCCAGCAGCCCACCCCAGGGTGGCTACACCTTC.

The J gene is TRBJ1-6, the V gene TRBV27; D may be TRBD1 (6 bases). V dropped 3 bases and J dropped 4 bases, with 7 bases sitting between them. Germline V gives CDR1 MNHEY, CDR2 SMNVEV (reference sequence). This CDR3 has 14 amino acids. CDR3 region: CASSLTGYNSPLHF. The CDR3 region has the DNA TGTGCCAGCAGTTTGACAGGTTATAATTCACCCCTCCACTTT.

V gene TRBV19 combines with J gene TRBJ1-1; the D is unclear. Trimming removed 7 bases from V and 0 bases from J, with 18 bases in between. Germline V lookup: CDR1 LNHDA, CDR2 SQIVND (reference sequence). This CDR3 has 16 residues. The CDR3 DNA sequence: TGTGCCAGTATCCACCCGGCCTACGGGGTGAACACTGAAGCTTTCTTT. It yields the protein CASIHPAYGVNTEAFF.

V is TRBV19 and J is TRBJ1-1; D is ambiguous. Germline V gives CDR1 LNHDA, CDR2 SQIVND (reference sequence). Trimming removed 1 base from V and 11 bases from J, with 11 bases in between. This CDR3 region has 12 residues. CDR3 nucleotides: TGTGCCAGTAGTATAGTCGGTTCGAGGGCTTTCTTT. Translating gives CASSIVGSRAFF. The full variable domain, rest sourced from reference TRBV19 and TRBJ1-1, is DGGITQSPKYLFRKEGQNVTLSCEQNLNHDAMYWYRQDPGQGLRLIYYSQIVNDFQKGDIAEGYSVSREKKESFPLTVTSAQKNPTAFYLCASSIVGSRAFFGQGTRLTVV.

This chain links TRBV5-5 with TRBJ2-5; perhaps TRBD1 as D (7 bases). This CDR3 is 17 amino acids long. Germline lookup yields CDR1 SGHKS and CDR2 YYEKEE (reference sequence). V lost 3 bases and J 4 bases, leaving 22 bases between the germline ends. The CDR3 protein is CASSSRLRQGGGETQYF. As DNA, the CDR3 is TGTGCCAGCAGCTCCCGCCTTCGACAGGGAGGTGGAGAGACCCAGTACTTC. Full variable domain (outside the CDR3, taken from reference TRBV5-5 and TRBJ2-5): DAGVTQSPTHLIKTRGQQVTLRCSPISGHKSVSWYQQVLGQGPQFIFQYYEKEERGRGNFPDRFSARQFPNYSSELNVNALLLGDSALYLCASSSRLRQGGGETQYFGPGTRLLVL.

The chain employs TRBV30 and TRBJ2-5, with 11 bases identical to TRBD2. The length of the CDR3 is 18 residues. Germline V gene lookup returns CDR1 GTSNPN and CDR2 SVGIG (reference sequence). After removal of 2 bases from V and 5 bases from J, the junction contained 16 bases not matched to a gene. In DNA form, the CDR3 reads TGTGCCTGGAGTCCGGGTGGAGTAGCGGGGGGGCTTGGGGAGACCCAGTACTTC. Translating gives CAWSPGGVAGGLGETQYF.

CDR3 in DNA: TGTGCCAGCAGCGTAGAACGGGATTACAATGAGCAGTTCTTC. Protein: CASSVERDYNEQFF. The rearrangement joins TRBV9 to TRBJ2-1; TRBD2 might be the D (5 bases). Looked up from germline, CDR1 is SGDLS and CDR2 is YYNGEE. The V and J ends lost 0 bases and 4 bases respectively, with 8 bases between them. This CDR3 contains 14 residues. Variable domain in full (rest from reference TRBV9 and TRBJ2-1): DSGVTQTPKHLITATGQRVTLRCSPRSGDLSVYWYQQSLDQGLQFLIQYYNGEERAKGNILERFSAQQFPDLHSELNLSSLELGDSALYFCASSVERDYNEQFFGPGTRLTVL.

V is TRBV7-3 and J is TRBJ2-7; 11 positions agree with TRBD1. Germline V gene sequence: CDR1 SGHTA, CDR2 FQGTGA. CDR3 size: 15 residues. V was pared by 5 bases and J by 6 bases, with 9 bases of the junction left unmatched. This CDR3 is CASSPSSGTGGEQYF. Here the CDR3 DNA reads TGTGCCAGCAGCCCTAGCTCCGGGACAGGGGGCGAGCAGTACTTC.

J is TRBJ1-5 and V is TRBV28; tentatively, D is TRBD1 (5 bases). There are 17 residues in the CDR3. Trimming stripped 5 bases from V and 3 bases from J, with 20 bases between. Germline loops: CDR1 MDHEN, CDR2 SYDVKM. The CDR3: CASSMVGGIEVNQPQHF. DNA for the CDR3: TGTGCCAGCAGTATGGTTGGGGGGATAGAAGTCAATCAGCCCCAGCATTTT.

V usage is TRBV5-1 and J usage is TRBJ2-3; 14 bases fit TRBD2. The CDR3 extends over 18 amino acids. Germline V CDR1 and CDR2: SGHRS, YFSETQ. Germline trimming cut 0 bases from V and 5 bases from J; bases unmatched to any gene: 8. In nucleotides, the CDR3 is TGCGCCAGCAGCTTGGGCCGACTAGCGGGGGGGATCGTAGATACGCAGTATTTT. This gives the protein CASSLGRLAGGIVDTQYF.

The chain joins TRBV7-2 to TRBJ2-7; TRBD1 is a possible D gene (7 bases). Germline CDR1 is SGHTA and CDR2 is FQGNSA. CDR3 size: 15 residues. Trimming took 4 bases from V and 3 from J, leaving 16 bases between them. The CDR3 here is CASSSQGGQIYEQYF. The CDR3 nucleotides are TGTGCCAGCAGCTCTCAGGGGGGCCAAATCTACGAGCAGTACTTC.

CDR3 amino acids: CASSFLAVGVEKGGTGELFF. The CDR3 region has the DNA TGTGCCAGCAGCTTCCTTGCAGTAGGGGTCGAGAAAGGAGGGACCGGGGAGCTGTTTTTT. The chain carries TRBV11-3 and TRBJ2-2; TRBD2 might be the D (6 bases). V lost 3 bases and J lost 5, with 28 bases in between. The germline CDR1 and CDR2 sequences are SGHNT and YENEEA. The CDR3 consists of 20 residues.

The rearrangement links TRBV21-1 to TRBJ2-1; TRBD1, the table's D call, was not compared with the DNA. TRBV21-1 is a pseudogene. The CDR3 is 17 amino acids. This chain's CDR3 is CASIHPQGWSSYNEQFF. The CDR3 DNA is TGTGCCAGCATCCACCCCCAGGGTTGGAGCTCCTACAATGAGCAGTTCTTC.

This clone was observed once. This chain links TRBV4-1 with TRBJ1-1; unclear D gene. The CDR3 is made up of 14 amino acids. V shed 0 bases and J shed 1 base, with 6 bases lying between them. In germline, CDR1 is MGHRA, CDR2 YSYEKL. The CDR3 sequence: CASSQDQANTEAFF. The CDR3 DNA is TGCGCCAGCAGCCAAGATCAGGCGAACACTGAAGCTTTCTTT.

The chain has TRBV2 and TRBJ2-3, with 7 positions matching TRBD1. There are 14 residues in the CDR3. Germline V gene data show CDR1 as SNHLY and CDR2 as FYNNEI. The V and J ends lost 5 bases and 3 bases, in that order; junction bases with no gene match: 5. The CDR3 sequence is CASSRQGVTDTQYF. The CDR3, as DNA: TGTGCCAGCAGTCGGCAGGGGGTGACAGATACGCAGTATTTT.

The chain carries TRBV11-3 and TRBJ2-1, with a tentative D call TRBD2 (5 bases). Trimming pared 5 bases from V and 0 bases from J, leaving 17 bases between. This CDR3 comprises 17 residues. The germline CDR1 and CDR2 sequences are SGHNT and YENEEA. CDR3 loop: CASSPGRGFSSYNEQFF. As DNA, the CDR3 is TGTGCCAGCAGCCCCGGCCGGGGTTTTTCCTCCTACAATGAGCAGTTCTTC.

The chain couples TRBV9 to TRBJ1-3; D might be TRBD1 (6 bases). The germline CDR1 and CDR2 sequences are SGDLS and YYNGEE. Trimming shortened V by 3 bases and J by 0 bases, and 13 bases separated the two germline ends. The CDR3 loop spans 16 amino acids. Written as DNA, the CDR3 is TGTGCCAGCAGCGGCCGCAGGGGCTACTCTGGAAACACCATATATTTT. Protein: CASSGRRGYSGNTIYF.

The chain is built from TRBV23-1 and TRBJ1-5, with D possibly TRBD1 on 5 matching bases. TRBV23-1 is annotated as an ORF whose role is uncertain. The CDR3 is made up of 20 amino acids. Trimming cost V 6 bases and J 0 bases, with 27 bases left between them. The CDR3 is CASRTRTYQTITGSNQPQHF. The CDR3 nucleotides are TGCGCCAGCAGGACCCGAACATATCAAACAATTACAGGTAGCAATCAGCCCCAGCATTTT.

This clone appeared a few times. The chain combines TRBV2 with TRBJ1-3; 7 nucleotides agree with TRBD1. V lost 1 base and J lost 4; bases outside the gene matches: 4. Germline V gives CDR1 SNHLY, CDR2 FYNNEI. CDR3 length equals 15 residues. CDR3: CASSEGGRGGNTIYF. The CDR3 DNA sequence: TGTGCCAGCAGTGAAGGAGGCAGGGGGGGAAACACCATATATTTT.

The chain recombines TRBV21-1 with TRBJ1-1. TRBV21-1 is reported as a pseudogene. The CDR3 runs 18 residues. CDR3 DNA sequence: TGTGCCAGCAGCAATAAGGGCCAGGGAGGCGAACAGAACACTGAAGCTTTCTTT. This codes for CASSNKGQGGEQNTEAFF.

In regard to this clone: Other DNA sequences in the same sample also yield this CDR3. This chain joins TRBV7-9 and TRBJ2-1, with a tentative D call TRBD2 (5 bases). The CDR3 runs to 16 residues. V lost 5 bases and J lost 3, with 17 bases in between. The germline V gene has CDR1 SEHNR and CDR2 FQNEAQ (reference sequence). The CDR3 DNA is TGTGCCAGCAGCCTCTCGCTAGCATCGAGCTACAATGAGCAGTTCTTC. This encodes CASSLSLASSYNEQFF.